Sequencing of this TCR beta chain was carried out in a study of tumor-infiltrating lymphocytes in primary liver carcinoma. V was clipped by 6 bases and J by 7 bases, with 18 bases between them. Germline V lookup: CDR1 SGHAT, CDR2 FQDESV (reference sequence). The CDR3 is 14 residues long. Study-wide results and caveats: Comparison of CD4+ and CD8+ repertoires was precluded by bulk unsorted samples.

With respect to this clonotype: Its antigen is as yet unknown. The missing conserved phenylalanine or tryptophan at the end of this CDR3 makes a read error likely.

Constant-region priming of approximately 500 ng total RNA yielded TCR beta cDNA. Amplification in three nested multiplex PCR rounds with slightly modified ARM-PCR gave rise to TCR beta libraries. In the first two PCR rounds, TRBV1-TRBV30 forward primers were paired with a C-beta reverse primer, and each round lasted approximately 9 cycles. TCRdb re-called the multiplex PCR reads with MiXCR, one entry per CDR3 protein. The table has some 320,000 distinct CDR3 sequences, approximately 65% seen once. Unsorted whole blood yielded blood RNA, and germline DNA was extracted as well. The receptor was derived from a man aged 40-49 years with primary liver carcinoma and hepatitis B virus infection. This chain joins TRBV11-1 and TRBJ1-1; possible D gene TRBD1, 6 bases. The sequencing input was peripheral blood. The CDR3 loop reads CASRLEGGKGEAFL. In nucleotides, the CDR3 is TGTGCCAGCAGACTGGAGGGGGGTAAGGGTGAAGCTTTCTTA.